This is a list of T cell receptor beta chains from one sample in a study of blood T cell repertoires in COVID-19. The repertoire was sequenced with immunoSEQ multiplex PCR; TCRdb's copy has only in-frame clones and lacks some. The data contain about 220,000 clones, 60% to 85% of them singletons. Sequenced: peripheral blood. Source of these receptors: an older woman with acute or convalescent COVID-19. Both conserved end residues are part of each CDR3.

CASSQGDRAANFF | TRBV3-1/TRBV3-2
CASSSGLLFNEKLFF | TRBV11-2
CASRPLTQGLGKLFF | TRBV6-5
CASSLDRNNSPLHF | TRBV5-4
CASSSDLLGVTDTQYF | TRBV5-5
CASSLKGSQYF | TRBV3-1/TRBV3-2
CASSLYQGAVHNEQFF | TRBV5-8
CASSFDLGLIRETQYF | TRBV7-2
CASSLRGFWRNEKLFF | TRBV5-1
CVRSLVGYTF | TRBV7-5
CASSYGGHRGNHEQYF | TRBV6-5
CASSAGTGGTDTQYF | TRBV2
CSASVSGGLSQETQYF | TRBV20-1
CASSEGLAGGKYNEQFF | TRBV9
CASSFTGQGNEQYF | TRBV28
CASSIGTSGGVRAQYF | TRBV11-2
CASSPTSGVATQYF | TRBV7-7
CASSSTRDFLNTGELFF | TRBV5-6
CASSPGRETGELFF | TRBV19
CASSNDRGQGSPLHF | TRBV7-9
CASSLSGYEQYF | TRBV7-2
CASRTGTGWNEQYF | TRBV2
CAISREATDTQYF | TRBV10-3
CASSRTGGSNSPLHF | TRBV6-5
CASSSRQGGNYGYTF | TRBV7-8
CASSEDRLDRLSSYNEQFF | TRBV10-1
CASSVEGASEEKFF | TRBV9
CASGPTGAPTGELFF | TRBV7-9
CASSQGSAGGTDTQYF | TRBV4-1
CASSLAGDTQYF | TRBV5-1
CASSLDRAYSRDEQYF | TRBV7-9
CASSLTSGGETQYF | TRBV7-8
CSVVPTGARGYTF | TRBV29-1
CASRDRVTDTQYF | TRBV10-1
CASSLTVAYEQYF | TRBV5-1
CASSGQRGDTQYF | TRBV6-4
CASSRGLAGGPDTQYF | TRBV2
CASSQVYGASSRRYNEQFF | TRBV4-1
CASSSGFAPLHEQYF | TRBV9
CASSLARTGTGSGYTF | TRBV5-4
CAISEPGLPAGELFF | TRBV10-3
CASRPGTGYEQYF | TRBV12-3/TRBV12-4
CSVMTGTGYNEKLFF | TRBV29-1
CAIGDSNEQFF | TRBV10-3
CSASWASYGYTF | TRBV20-1